The rows below give T cell receptor beta chains drawn from one sample of a study of blood T cell repertoires in COVID-19. Assay used: immunoSEQ multiplex PCR; TCRdb lists only in-frame clones, some missing. The table includes more than 120,000 clones, approximately 88% detected once. Sequences were obtained from peripheral blood. Source of these receptors: a human donor in a cohort sampled during active COVID-19. Both conserved end residues are part of each CDR3. D genes are given only for firm matches. Only some rows state a clone size, as once, few, many or a class for expanded clones.

abundance	d_gene	v_gene	j_gene	CDR3nt	CDR3aa
.	TRBD2	TRBV7-2	TRBJ2-1	TGTGCCAGCAGCCTCGGGACTAGCGGGGGGTCAAGGGATGAGCAGTTCTTC	CASSLGTSGGSRDEQFF
once	.	TRBV18	TRBJ1-3	TGTGCCAGCTCACCGGGCAGCTACGACTCTGGAAACACCATATATTTT	CASSPGSYDSGNTIYF
.	.	TRBV6-5	TRBJ1-2	TGTGCCAGCAGTCCCCGGACAGACTACTATGGCTACACCTTC	CASSPRTDYYGYTF
.	TRBD1	TRBV30	TRBJ1-5	TGTGCCTGGAGTGGAAAGGGGGCCCAGCCCCAGCATTTT	CAWSGKGAQPQHF
.	.	TRBV6-5	TRBJ1-4	TGTGCCAGCAGTCCCGAGGACAGTCGCGAAAAACTGTTTTTT	CASSPEDSREKLFF
once	TRBD1	TRBV2	TRBJ1-1	TGTGCCAGCAGTGGTATTTCCGGGACAGCGGAAGCTTTCTTT	CASSGISGTAEAFF
.	TRBD2	TRBV6-1	TRBJ2-3	TGTGCCAGCAGTGGGGAACTAGCGGCGATCACAGATACGCAGTATTTT	CASSGELAAITDTQYF
.	.	TRBV29-1	TRBJ2-7	TGCAGCGCATCGACGGGGGTGCGCGACGAGCAGTACTTC	CSASTGVRDEQYF
.	TRBD1	TRBV18	TRBJ1-2	TGTGCCAGCTCGGGACAGGGGGACTATGGCTACACCTTC	CASSGQGDYGYTF
.	TRBD1	TRBV9	TRBJ1-1	TGTGCCAGCAGCGAAAGGACAGGGGGCTTGAACACTGAAGCTTTCTTT	CASSERTGGLNTEAFF
.	.	TRBV18	TRBJ1-3	TGTGCCAGCTCACCAGGCATCTCTGGAAACACCATATATTTT	CASSPGISGNTIYF
.	.	TRBV4-1	TRBJ1-5	TGCGCCAGCAGCCAAGAACGGGTAGGCCAGCCCCAGCATTTT	CASSQERVGQPQHF
.	TRBD1	TRBV10-3	TRBJ1-6	TGTGCCATCAGTGAGAGGGACAGTAGGAATTCACCCCTCCACTTT	CAISERDSRNSPLHF
.	TRBD1	TRBV5-5	TRBJ2-7	TGTGCCAGCAGCTTGGCAGGACAGGACTACGAGCAGTACTTC	CASSLAGQDYEQYF
.	.	TRBV28	TRBJ1-6	TGTGCCAGCACCCACGAGGTGGAAGACTCACCCCTCCACTTT	CASTHEVEDSPLHF
.	.	TRBV2	TRBJ2-1	TGTGCCAGCAGGCAGGACACCCACAATGAGCAGTTCTTC	CASRQDTHNEQFF
few	.	TRBV5-8	TRBJ1-6	TGTGCCAGCAGCTTGGCCATGAATTCACCCCTCCACTTT	CASSLAMNSPLHF
.	.	TRBV12-3/TRBV12-4	TRBJ2-5	TGTGCCAGCAGTAGACAGATCCAAGAGACCCAGTACTTC	CASSRQIQETQYF
.	.	TRBV29-1	TRBJ1-1	TGCAGCGTATACACCTACACTGAAGCTTTCTTT	CSVYTYTEAFF
.	.	TRBV7-8	TRBJ1-3	TGTGCCAGCAGCCCAGGTGTCGGGGACTCTGGAAACACCATATATTTT	CASSPGVGDSGNTIYF
.	.	TRBV2	TRBJ1-5	TGTGCCAGCAGTGAAAGCCAGGCCAGCAATCAGCCCCAGCATTTT	CASSESQASNQPQHF
.	TRBD1	TRBV9	TRBJ1-1	TGTGCCAGCAGCGTAGCCGGACAGGGGGTGAACACTGAAGCTTTCTTT	CASSVAGQGVNTEAFF
.	TRBD1	TRBV27	TRBJ1-6	TGTGCCAGCAGAAGTGGGGCGGGACAGGGCTTCATTAATTCACCCCTCCACTTT	CASRSGAGQGFINSPLHF
.	.	TRBV5-1	TRBJ1-5	TGCGCCAGCAGCTTGGAGGCGGGACAGCCCCAGCATTTT	CASSLEAGQPQHF
.	TRBD1	TRBV6-1	TRBJ1-5	TGTGCCAGCAGTGAAACAGGGGATCATCAGCCCCAGCATTTT	CASSETGDHQPQHF
.	TRBD1	TRBV19	TRBJ1-4	TGTGCCAGTAGTATAGAATCCGGGACAGGGGCACAAAAACTGTTTTTT	CASSIESGTGAQKLFF
.	.	TRBV7-8	TRBJ2-1	TGTGCCAGCAGCCTCTCTAGGCTTAACTACAATGAGCAGTTCTTC	CASSLSRLNYNEQFF
.	TRBD1	TRBV5-1	TRBJ1-2	TGCGCCAGCAGCTTGGCTCCGACAGGGGGCGACTATGGCTACACCTTC	CASSLAPTGGDYGYTF
.	TRBD1	TRBV15	TRBJ1-5	TGTGCCACCAGCCGCACTGGGACAGGGATAATCATAGCGCAGCCCCAGCATTTT	CATSRTGTGIIIAQPQHF
.	TRBD1	TRBV28	TRBJ2-1	TGTGCCAGCCGGGACAGCTCCTACAATGAGCAGTTCTTC	CASRDSSYNEQFF
.	.	TRBV12-3/TRBV12-4	TRBJ1-6	TGTGCCAGCAGTTCCGCCGGGAAACCCCTCCACTTT	CASSSAGKPLHF
.	TRBD1	TRBV27	TRBJ2-7	TGTGCCAGCAGTAAAGGTGACAGGGTGCACGAGCAGTACTTC	CASSKGDRVHEQYF
.	.	TRBV3-1/TRBV3-2	TRBJ1-3	TGTGCCAGCAGCCAAGATAGGCCAGGGGGAAACACCATATATTTT	CASSQDRPGGNTIYF
many	TRBD1	TRBV2	TRBJ2-2	TGTGCCAGCAGGCGATTGAGACAGGGAGTGAACACCGGGGAGCTGTTTTTT	CASRRLRQGVNTGELFF
many	.	TRBV5-1	TRBJ2-2	TGCGCCAGCAGCTTGGATACAGAAAACACCGGGGAGCTGTTTTTT	CASSLDTENTGELFF
few	.	TRBV6-1	TRBJ2-7	TGTGCCAGCAGTGCACACGAAAAGCCGACCCAGGACGAGCAGTACTTC	CASSAHEKPTQDEQYF
.	.	TRBV3-1/TRBV3-2	TRBJ2-1	TGTGCCAGCAGCCAGGTAGGACAGATCGGTGAGCAGTTCTTC	CASSQVGQIGEQFF
few	.	TRBV4-1	TRBJ1-1	TGCGCCAGCAGCCCTCGGACGGGCAGCGGAGCTTTCTTT	CASSPRTGSGAFF
.	.	TRBV19	TRBJ2-3	TGTGCCAGTAGGATGTCAAGGGGCCTCCGAACAGATACGCAGTATTTT	CASRMSRGLRTDTQYF
once	.	TRBV6-4	TRBJ1-1	TGTGCCAGCAGGAGGACGGGAATGAACACTGAAGCTTTCTTT	CASRRTGMNTEAFF
.	.	TRBV9	TRBJ1-2	TGTGCCAGCAGCCTAAGACAGGCTGGGGGCGGCGGCTACACCTTC	CASSLRQAGGGGYTF
.	.	TRBV28	TRBJ2-1	TGTGCCAGCAGTTTCACCCGGGGGGAGCAGTTCTTC	CASSFTRGEQFF
.	.	TRBV9	TRBJ2-2	TGTGCCAGCAGCGACGGGACCTCCCTCTCGGGAGCTTTGGCCGGGGAGCTGTTTTTT	CASSDGTSLSGALAGELFF
.	.	TRBV6-2/TRBV6-3	TRBJ2-7	TGTGCCAGCAGTCAAGGTGTATCGGGCGAGCAGTACTTC	CASSQGVSGEQYF
.	TRBD2	TRBV6-1	TRBJ2-1	TGTGCCAGCAGTGATGGACTAGGCAGTCGCGATGAGCAGTTCTTC	CASSDGLGSRDEQFF
.	TRBD2	TRBV5-6	TRBJ2-5	TGTGCCAGCAGGCTGTTAGCGGGAGAGAGGGAGACCCAGTACTTC	CASRLLAGERETQYF
.	.	TRBV7-3	TRBJ2-2	TGTGTCAGCAGCTTAAAGGGACTTCGAGGTCGGGTGGAGACCGGGGAGCTGTTTTTT	CVSSLKGLRGRVETGELFF
.	TRBD2	TRBV5-8	TRBJ2-6	TGTGCCAGCAGCTTACTTGGGCGGGGGACTGGGGCCAACGTCCTGACTTTC	CASSLLGRGTGANVLTF
.	.	TRBV19	TRBJ1-1	TGTGCCAGTCGACAGTTCATGAACACTGAAGCTTTCTTT	CASRQFMNTEAFF
.	.	TRBV6-1	TRBJ1-4	TGTGCCAGCAGTGAAGGCGGGAGGAATTCACTGTTTTTT	CASSEGGRNSLFF
.	TRBD2	TRBV10-3	TRBJ2-3	TGTGCCATCAGTGAGTCGAGGGGAGGGGATACGCAGTATTTT	CAISESRGGDTQYF
.	TRBD2	TRBV15	TRBJ2-1	TGTGCCACCAGCAGAGATTCCTTTCTAGCGGGTTACAATGAGCAGTTCTTC	CATSRDSFLAGYNEQFF
few	.	TRBV9	TRBJ2-7	TGTGCCATCCCGGGGGTCGAGCAGTACTTC	CAIPGVEQYF